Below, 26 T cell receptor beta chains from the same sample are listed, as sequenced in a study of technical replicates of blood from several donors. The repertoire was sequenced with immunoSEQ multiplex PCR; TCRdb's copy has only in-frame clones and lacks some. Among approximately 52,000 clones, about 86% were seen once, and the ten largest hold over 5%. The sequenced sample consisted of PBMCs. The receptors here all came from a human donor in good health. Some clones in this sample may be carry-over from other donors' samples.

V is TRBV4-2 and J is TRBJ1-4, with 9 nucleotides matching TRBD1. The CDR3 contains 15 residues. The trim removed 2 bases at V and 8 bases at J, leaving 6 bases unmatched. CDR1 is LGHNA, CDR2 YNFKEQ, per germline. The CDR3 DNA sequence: TGTGCCAGCAGCCAACCGGGACAGGGTCGGGAAAAACTGTTTTTT. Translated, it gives CASSQPGQGREKLFF.

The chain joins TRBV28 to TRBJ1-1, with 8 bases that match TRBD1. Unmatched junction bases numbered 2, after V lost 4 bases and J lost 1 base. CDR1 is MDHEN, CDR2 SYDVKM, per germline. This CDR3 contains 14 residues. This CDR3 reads CASSSGTGNTEAFF. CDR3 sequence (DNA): TGTGCCAGCAGTTCCGGGACAGGGAACACTGAAGCTTTCTTT.

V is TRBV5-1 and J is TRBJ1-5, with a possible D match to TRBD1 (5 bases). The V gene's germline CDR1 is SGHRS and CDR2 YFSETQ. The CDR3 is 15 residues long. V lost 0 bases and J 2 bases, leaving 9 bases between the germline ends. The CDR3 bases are TGCGCCAGCAGCTTGGAGGGGATAGGCAATCAGCCCCAGCATTTT. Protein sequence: CASSLEGIGNQPQHF.

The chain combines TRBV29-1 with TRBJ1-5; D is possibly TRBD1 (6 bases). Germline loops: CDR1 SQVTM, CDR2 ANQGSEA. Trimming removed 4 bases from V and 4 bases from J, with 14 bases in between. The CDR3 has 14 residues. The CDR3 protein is CSVGTGGANQPQHF. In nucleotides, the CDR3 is TGCAGCGTTGGGACCGGGGGGGCGAATCAGCCCCAGCATTTT.

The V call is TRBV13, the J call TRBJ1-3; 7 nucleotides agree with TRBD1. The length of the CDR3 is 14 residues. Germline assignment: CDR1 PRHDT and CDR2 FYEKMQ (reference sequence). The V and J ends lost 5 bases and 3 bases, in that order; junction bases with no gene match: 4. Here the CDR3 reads CASSPTGVGNTIYF. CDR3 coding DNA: TGTGCCAGCAGCCCAACAGGGGTTGGAAACACCATATATTTT.

CDR3 amino acids: CASSAGGVGNEQFF. CDR3 bases: TGTGCCAGCAGTGCGGGGGGAGTGGGCAATGAGCAGTTCTTC. The J gene is TRBJ2-1, the V gene TRBV2; TRBD2 matches 7 bases. This CDR3 contains 14 residues. Germline values: CDR1 SNHLY, CDR2 FYNNEI. Germline trimming cut 4 bases from V and 6 bases from J; bases unmatched to any gene: 6.

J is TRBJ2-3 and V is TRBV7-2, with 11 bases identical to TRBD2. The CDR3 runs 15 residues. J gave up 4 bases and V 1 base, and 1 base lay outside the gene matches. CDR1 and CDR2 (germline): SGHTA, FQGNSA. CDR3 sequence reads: CASSLVAGGADTQYF. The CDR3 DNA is TGTGCCAGCAGCTTAGTAGCGGGAGGGGCAGATACGCAGTATTTT.

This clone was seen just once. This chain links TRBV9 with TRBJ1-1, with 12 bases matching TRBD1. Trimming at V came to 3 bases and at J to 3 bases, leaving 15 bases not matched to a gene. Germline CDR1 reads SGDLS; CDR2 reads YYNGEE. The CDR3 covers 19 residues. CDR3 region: CASSAMGAGQGADYTEAFF. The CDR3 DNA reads TGTGCCAGCAGCGCTATGGGGGCGGGACAGGGGGCAGACTACACTGAAGCTTTCTTT.

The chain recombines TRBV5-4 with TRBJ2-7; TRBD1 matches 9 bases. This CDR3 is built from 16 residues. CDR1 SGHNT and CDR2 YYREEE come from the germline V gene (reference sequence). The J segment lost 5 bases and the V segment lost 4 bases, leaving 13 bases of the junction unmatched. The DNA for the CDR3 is TGTGCCAGCAGCCGAGTGGGGGGACAGGGTGTGGACGAGCAGTACTTC. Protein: CASSRVGGQGVDEQYF.

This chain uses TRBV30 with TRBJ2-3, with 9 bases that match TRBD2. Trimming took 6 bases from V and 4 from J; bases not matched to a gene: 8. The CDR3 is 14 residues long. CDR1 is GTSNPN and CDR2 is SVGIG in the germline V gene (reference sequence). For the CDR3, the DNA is TGTGCCTGCACCGGGACTAGCTCCCCAGATACGCAGTATTTT. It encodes CACTGTSSPDTQYF.

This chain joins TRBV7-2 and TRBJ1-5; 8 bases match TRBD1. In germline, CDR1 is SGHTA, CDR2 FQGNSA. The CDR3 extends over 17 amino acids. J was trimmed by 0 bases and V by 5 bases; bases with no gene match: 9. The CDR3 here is CASSPLGTGFSNQPQHF. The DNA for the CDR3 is TGTGCCAGCAGCCCTCTCGGGACAGGTTTTAGCAATCAGCCCCAGCATTTT.

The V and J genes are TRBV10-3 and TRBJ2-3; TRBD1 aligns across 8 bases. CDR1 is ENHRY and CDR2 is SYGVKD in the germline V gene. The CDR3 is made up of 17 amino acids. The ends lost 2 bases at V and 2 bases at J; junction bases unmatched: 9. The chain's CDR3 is CAISERAGTGFTDTQYF. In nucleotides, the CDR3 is TGTGCCATCAGTGAGCGGGCCGGGACAGGATTCACAGATACGCAGTATTTT.

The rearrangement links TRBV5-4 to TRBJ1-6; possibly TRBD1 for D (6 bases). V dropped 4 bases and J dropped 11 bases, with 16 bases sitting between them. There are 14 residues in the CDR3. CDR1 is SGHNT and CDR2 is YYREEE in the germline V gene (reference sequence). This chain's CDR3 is CASSGGAAGAPLHF. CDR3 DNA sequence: TGTGCCAGCAGCGGGGGGGCTGCTGGGGCACCCCTCCACTTT.

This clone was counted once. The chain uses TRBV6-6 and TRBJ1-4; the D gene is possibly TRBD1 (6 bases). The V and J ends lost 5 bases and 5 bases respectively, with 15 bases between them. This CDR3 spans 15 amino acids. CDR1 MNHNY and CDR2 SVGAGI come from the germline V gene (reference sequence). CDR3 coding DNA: TGTGCCAGCAGTGGGGACAAGAGGATAAATGAAAAACTGTTTTTT. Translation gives CASSGDKRINEKLFF.

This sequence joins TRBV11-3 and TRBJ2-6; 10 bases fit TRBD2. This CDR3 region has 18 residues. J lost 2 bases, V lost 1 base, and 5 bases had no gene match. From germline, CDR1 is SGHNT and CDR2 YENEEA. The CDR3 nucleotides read TGTGCCAGCAGCTTAGGTCGAGCGGGGGGGCCTGGGGCCAACGTCCTGACTTTC. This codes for CASSLGRAGGPGANVLTF.

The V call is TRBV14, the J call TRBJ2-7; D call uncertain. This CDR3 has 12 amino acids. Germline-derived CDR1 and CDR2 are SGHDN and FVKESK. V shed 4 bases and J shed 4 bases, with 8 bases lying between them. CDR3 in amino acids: CASSLKRYEQYF. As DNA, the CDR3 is TGTGCCAGCAGCCTGAAGAGGTACGAGCAGTACTTC.

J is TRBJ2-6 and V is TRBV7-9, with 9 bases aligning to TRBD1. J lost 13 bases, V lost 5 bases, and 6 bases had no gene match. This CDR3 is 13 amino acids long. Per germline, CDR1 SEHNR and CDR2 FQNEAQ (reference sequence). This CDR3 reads CASSKGQGWVLTF. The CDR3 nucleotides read TGTGCCAGCAGCAAGGGACAGGGCTGGGTCCTGACTTTC.

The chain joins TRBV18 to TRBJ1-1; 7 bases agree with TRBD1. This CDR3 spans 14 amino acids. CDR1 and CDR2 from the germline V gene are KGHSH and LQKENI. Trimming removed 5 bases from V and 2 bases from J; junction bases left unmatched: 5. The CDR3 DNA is TGTGCCAGCTCAGCAAACAGGGGAAACACTGAAGCTTTCTTT. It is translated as CASSANRGNTEAFF.

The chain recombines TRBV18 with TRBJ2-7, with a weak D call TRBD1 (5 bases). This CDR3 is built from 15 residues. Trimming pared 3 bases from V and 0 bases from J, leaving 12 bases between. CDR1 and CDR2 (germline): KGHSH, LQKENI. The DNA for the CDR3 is TGTGCCAGCTCACCTCAGACAGCCGTCTCCTACGAGCAGTACTTC. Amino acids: CASSPQTAVSYEQYF.

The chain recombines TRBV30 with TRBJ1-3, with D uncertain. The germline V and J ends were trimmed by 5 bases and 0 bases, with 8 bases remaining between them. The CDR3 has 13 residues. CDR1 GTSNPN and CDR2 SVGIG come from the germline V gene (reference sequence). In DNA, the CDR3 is TGTGCCTGGGGAGAGGGCTCTGGAAACACCATATATTTT. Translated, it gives CAWGEGSGNTIYF.

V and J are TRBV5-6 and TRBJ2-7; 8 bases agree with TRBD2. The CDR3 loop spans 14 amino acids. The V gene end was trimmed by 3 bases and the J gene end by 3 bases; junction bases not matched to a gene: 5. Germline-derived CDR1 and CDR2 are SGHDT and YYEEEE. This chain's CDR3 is CASSSGGTYYEQYF. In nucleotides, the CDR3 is TGTGCCAGCAGCTCGGGGGGGACTTACTACGAGCAGTACTTC.

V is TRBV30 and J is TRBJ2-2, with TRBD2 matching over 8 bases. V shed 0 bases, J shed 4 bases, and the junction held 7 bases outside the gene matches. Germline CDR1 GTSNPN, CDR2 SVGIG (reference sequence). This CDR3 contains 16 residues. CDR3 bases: TGTGCCTGGAGTGTACTCGGGAGGGCGGGCACCGGGGAGCTGTTTTTT. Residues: CAWSVLGRAGTGELFF. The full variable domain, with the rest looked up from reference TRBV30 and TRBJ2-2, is SQTIHQWPATLVQPVGSPLSLECTVEGTSNPNLYWYRQAAGRGLQLLFYSVGIGQISSEVPQNLSASRPQDRQFILSSKKLLLSDSGFYLCAWSVLGRAGTGELFFGEGSRLTVL.

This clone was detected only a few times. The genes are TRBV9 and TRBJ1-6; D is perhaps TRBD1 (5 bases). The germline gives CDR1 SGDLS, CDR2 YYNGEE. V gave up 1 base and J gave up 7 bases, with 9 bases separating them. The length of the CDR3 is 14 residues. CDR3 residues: CASSVTGSNSPLHF. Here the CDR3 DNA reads TGTGCCAGCAGCGTAACAGGTTCGAATTCACCCCTCCACTTT.

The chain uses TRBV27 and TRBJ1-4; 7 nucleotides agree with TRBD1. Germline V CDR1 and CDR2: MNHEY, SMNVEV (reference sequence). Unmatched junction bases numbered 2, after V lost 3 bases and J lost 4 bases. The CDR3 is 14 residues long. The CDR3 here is CASSLTGFNEKLFF. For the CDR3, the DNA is TGTGCCAGCAGTTTGACAGGGTTTAATGAAAAACTGTTTTTT.

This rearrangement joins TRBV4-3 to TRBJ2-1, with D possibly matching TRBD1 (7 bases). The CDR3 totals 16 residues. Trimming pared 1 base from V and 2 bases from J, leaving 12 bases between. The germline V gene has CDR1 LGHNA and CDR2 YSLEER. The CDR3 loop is CASSQGRGPPYNEQFF. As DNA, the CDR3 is TGCGCCAGCAGCCAAGGGAGGGGGCCGCCCTACAATGAGCAGTTCTTC.

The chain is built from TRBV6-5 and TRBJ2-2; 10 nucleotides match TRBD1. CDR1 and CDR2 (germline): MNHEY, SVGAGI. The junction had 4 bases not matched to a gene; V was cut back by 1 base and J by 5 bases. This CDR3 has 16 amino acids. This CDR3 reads CASSYWTGGLTGELFF. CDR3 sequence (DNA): TGTGCCAGCAGTTACTGGACAGGGGGTCTTACCGGGGAGCTGTTTTTT.